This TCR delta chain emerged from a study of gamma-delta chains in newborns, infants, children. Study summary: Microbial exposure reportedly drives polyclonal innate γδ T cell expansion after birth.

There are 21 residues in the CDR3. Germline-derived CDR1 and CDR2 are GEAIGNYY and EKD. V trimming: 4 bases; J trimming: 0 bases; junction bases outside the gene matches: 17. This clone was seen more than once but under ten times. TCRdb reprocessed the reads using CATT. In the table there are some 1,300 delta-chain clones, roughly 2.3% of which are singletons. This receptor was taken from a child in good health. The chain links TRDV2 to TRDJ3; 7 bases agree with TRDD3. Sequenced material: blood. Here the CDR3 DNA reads TGTGCCTGTGATGGTGCTGGGGGTTCGCCAGTCCACTCCTGGGACACCCGACAGATGTTTTTC. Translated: CACDGAGGSPVHSWDTRQMFF.